These T cell receptor beta chains were read from a single sample in a study of T cell changes during pregnancy in multiple sclerosis. Measured with immunoSEQ multiplex PCR; TCRdb has only the in-frame clones, and not every one. Counted here are roughly 100,000 clones, roughly 89% occurring once; the ten biggest clones make up 1.6%. This sample comprised peripheral blood, obtained before pregnancy. These receptors all stem from a female donor with multiple sclerosis, enrolled in a pregnancy study. Each CDR3 is given with its conserved first and last residue. The D gene is left open where the match is weak. The listing skips clone size in some rows; elsewhere it reads once, few, many or a size class.

abundance | j_gene | d_gene | v_gene | CDR3aa | CDR3nt
- | TRBJ2-7 | TRBD1 | TRBV6-1 | CASSGDRGWDEQYF | TGTGCCAGCAGTGGCGACAGGGGGTGGGACGAGCAGTACTTC
- | TRBJ2-1 | TRBD2 | TRBV19 | CASSVSGRVHNEQFF | TGTGCCAGTAGTGTTAGCGGGAGGGTCCACAATGAGCAGTTCTTC
- | TRBJ2-1 | - | TRBV9 | CASSVAERGGEQFF | TGTGCCAGCAGCGTAGCTGAGAGGGGGGGAGAGCAGTTCTTC
few | TRBJ1-6 | - | TRBV28 | CASSSQGWNSPLHF | TGTGCCAGCAGCTCTCAGGGTTGGAATTCACCCCTCCACTTT
- | TRBJ1-2 | TRBD1 | TRBV18 | CASSPGQDYGYTF | TGTGCCAGCTCACCAGGACAGGATTATGGCTACACCTTC
- | TRBJ1-2 | - | TRBV7-2 | CASSLARERYGYTF | TGTGCCAGCAGCTTAGCTCGGGAGCGTTATGGCTACACCTTC
- | TRBJ2-1 | TRBD2 | TRBV11-2 | CASHISGRAWNEQFF | TGTGCCAGCCACATTAGCGGGAGGGCGTGGAATGAGCAGTTCTTC
- | TRBJ2-7 | TRBD2 | TRBV19 | CASSVTSDYEQYF | TGTGCCAGTAGTGTGACTAGCGACTACGAGCAGTACTTC
- | TRBJ2-5 | TRBD1 | TRBV19 | CASSRTGGSETQYF | TGTGCCAGTAGTAGGACAGGGGGATCAGAGACCCAGTACTTC
- | TRBJ2-3 | - | TRBV4-3 | CASSQGDSEDTQYF | TGCGCCAGCAGCCAAGGAGATAGTGAGGATACGCAGTATTTT
- | TRBJ2-3 | - | TRBV7-2 | CASSLLFLPRDTQYF | TGTGCCAGCAGCTTATTGTTCCTCCCCAGAGATACGCAGTATTTT